The clone carrying this TCR beta chain appeared once. In the original analysis: Using reference gene primer amplification, nucleated cell counts were estimated. Profiling relied on immunoSEQ multiplex PCR, and the TCRdb table lists in-frame clones only, not all of them. The DNA was the basis for D and trimming; V, J and clone size are from that table. The sample contains about 110,000 clones, over 60% of which appear only once. The CDR3 covers 15 residues. These data originate in a study of blood T cell repertoires in COVID-19. Study in general: Collection of acute and convalescent COVID-19 samples took place in the United States, Italy and Spain.

The chain carries TRBV21-1 and TRBJ1-5; no check of the table's D call, TRBD1, against the DNA was made. TRBV21-1 is flagged as a pseudogene. The source material was peripheral blood. The origin of this receptor is a woman aged 80 or over with acute or convalescent COVID-19. The CDR3 loop reads CASSKTRQGEAPQHF. CDR3 nucleotide sequence: TGTGCCAGCAGCAAAACCCGACAGGGAGAGGCGCCCCAGCATTTT.